A single sample is the source of the 22 T cell receptor beta chains below, sequenced in a study of early T cells in non-severe SARS-CoV-2 infection. MiXCR, applied by TCRdb to the 5' RACE reads, yields one record per CDR3 protein. The sample holds around 40,000 distinct CDR3 sequences; approximately 10% are singletons and the top ten take 9.5% to 10%. The source material was whole blood. These receptors were taken from an adult who was a healthcare worker with PCR-confirmed SARS-CoV-2 infection or an uninfected control (not recorded which).

The gene calls are TRBV5-1 and TRBJ2-2; D unresolved. The germline V gene encodes CDR1 SGHRS and CDR2 YFSETQ. This CDR3 comprises 15 residues. V was cut by 0 bases and J by 6 bases, with 12 bases left in between. CDR3 DNA sequence: TGCGCCAGCAGCTTGGAGGCAGGCCGGGCCGGGGAGCTGTTTTTT. Protein: CASSLEAGRAGELFF.

This clonotype has a handful of counts. The genes are TRBV7-2 and TRBJ2-7, with 8 bases matching TRBD1. The V gene end was trimmed by 5 bases and the J gene end by 6 bases; junction bases not matched to a gene: 3. The CDR3 extends over 12 amino acids. CDR1 is SGHTA, CDR2 FQGNSA, per germline. Here the CDR3 DNA reads TGTGCCAGCAGCCGTGGGACAGGCGAGCAGTACTTC. Translating gives CASSRGTGEQYF.

This clonotype was seen repeatedly, ten times or more. V is TRBV20-1 and J is TRBJ2-7; TRBD1 matches 7 bases. Germline CDR1 is DFQATT and CDR2 is SNEGSKA (reference sequence). The V gene end was trimmed by 0 bases and the J gene end by 0 bases; junction bases not matched to a gene: 14. The CDR3 covers 18 residues. The CDR3 region has the DNA TGCAGTGCTAGAGATGCCCAGCGAAACAGGGGCTACTCCTACGAGCAGTACTTC. It translates to CSARDAQRNRGYSYEQYF.

This clonotype was seen ten or more times. The V call is TRBV7-6, the J call TRBJ1-2; 7 bases fit TRBD1. J lost 5 bases, V lost 5 bases, and 8 bases had no gene match. Germline V gives CDR1 SGHVS, CDR2 FNYEAQ. The CDR3 has 14 residues. CDR3 sequence: CASSPSRGQYGYTF. CDR3 in DNA: TGTGCCAGCAGCCCAAGTAGGGGACAGTATGGCTACACCTTC.

The sample holds many counts of this clonotype. This chain joins TRBV6-2 or TRBV6-3 and TRBJ1-2, with 8 nucleotides matching TRBD1. Germline CDR1 is MNHEY and CDR2 is SVGEGT. The V and J ends lost 0 bases and 6 bases, in that order; junction bases with no gene match: 9. This CDR3 contains 16 residues. Written as DNA, the CDR3 is TGTGCCAGCAGTTACTCGAAGTCTGCGACAGGGGATGGCTACACCTTC. It is translated as CASSYSKSATGDGYTF.

This clonotype was picked up a small number of times. V usage is TRBV29-1 and J usage is TRBJ2-3; 11 positions agree with TRBD2. Germline V lookup: CDR1 SQVTM, CDR2 ANQGSEA. The CDR3 spans 13 residues. Germline trimming cut 5 bases from V and 4 bases from J; bases unmatched to any gene: 2. The DNA for the CDR3 is TGCAGCGTTCGACTAGCGGGGTCAGATACGCAGTATTTT. This gives the protein CSVRLAGSDTQYF.

This clonotype has ten or more counts. The chain couples TRBV3-1 to TRBJ2-2, with D possibly matching TRBD1 (5 bases). Germline values: CDR1 LGHDT, CDR2 YNNKEL (reference sequence). V was pared by 4 bases and J by 0 bases, with 6 bases between. The CDR3 has 14 residues. For the CDR3, the DNA is TGTGCCAGCAGCCCAGGGACGAACACCGGGGAGCTGTTTTTT. This codes for CASSPGTNTGELFF.

This clonotype was seen only a few times. The V gene is TRBV28, the J gene TRBJ1-1; D unclear. The CDR3 spans 12 residues. Germline V lookup: CDR1 MDHEN, CDR2 SYDVKM. V lost 6 bases and J 10 bases, leaving 15 bases between the germline ends. DNA of the CDR3: TGTGCCAGCAGACCCCAGGTTTCGGGAGCTTTCTTT. Its translation is CASRPQVSGAFF.

This clonotype was seen repeatedly, ten times or more. This sequence joins TRBV7-3 and TRBJ2-7; possibly TRBD2 for D (6 bases). Germline V gene data show CDR1 as SGHTA and CDR2 as FQGTGA. Trimming stripped 5 bases from V and 0 bases from J, with 8 bases between. The CDR3 is 13 residues long. CDR3: CASSLASSYEQYF. CDR3 coding DNA: TGTGCCAGCAGCCTAGCGAGCTCCTACGAGCAGTACTTC.

This clonotype was detected ten times or more. The J gene is TRBJ2-5, the V gene TRBV10-3; 8 bases align to TRBD1. CDR1 ENHRY and CDR2 SYGVKD come from the germline V gene. J lost 2 bases, V lost 4 bases, and 6 bases had no gene match. The CDR3 is made up of 15 amino acids. CDR3: CAISARQGPQETQYF. The DNA for the CDR3 is TGTGCCATCAGTGCGCGACAGGGGCCACAAGAGACCCAGTACTTC.

This clonotype appeared many times. The chain joins TRBV29-1 to TRBJ1-2; TRBD1 is a possible D gene (6 bases). The CDR3 totals 11 residues. Germline V gives CDR1 SQVTM, CDR2 ANQGSEA. V lost 7 bases and J lost 2, with 8 bases in between. The CDR3 sequence is CSGGQNYGYTF. CDR3 DNA sequence: TGCAGCGGGGGACAAAACTATGGCTACACCTTC.

This clonotype was seen repeatedly, ten times or more. The rearrangement uses TRBV14 and TRBJ2-1; the D is unclear. Trimming pared 5 bases from V and 0 bases from J, leaving 11 bases between. Germline loops: CDR1 SGHDN, CDR2 FVKESK. The CDR3 spans 15 residues. For the CDR3, the DNA is TGTGCCAGCAGCGTGGACCTGAGCTCCTACAATGAGCAGTTCTTC. Its protein is CASSVDLSSYNEQFF.

This clonotype was seen ten or more times. V gene TRBV7-3 combines with J gene TRBJ2-2; 7 bases line up with TRBD1. The CDR3 covers 13 residues. The trim removed 4 bases at V and 14 bases at J, leaving 10 bases unmatched. Germline V gene data show CDR1 as SGHTA and CDR2 as FQGTGA. The CDR3 coding sequence is TGTGCCAGCAGCTCAACCCCACAGGGGAACCTGTTTTTT. Its translation is CASSSTPQGNLFF.

At least ten counts were recorded for this clonotype. V usage is TRBV7-2 and J usage is TRBJ2-2; 8 bases align to TRBD1. With V trimmed by 4 bases and J by 4 bases, 2 bases remained unmatched. This CDR3 is 14 amino acids long. Germline V gene lookup returns CDR1 SGHTA and CDR2 FQGNSA. The CDR3 sequence is CASSWTGSTGELFF. The CDR3 coding sequence is TGTGCCAGCAGCTGGACAGGGTCCACCGGGGAGCTGTTTTTT.

This clonotype qualifies as medium-sized. CDR3 sequence: CAISSFWGTEAFF. The CDR3 nucleotides are TGTGCCATCAGTTCCTTCTGGGGAACTGAAGCTTTCTTT. This chain uses TRBV10-3 with TRBJ1-1; no definite D call. CDR3 length equals 13 residues. Germline CDR1 and CDR2: ENHRY and SYGVKD. V lost 5 bases, J lost 5 bases, and 12 bases lay in between.

The V and J genes are TRBV7-9 and TRBJ2-2; D unclear. V lost 5 bases and J lost 10, with 14 bases in between. CDR1 and CDR2 from the germline V gene are SEHNR and FQNEAQ (reference sequence). CDR3 length: 13 residues. The CDR3 DNA is TGTGCCAGCAGCACGTATGAGCGATCGGAGCTGTTTTTT. Its protein product is CASSTYERSELFF.

The chain is built from TRBV20-1 and TRBJ2-6, with D maybe TRBD2 (6 bases). The CDR3 has 15 amino acids. Per the germline V gene, CDR1 is DFQATT and CDR2 is SNEGSKA (reference sequence). The ends were cut back, 5 bases at V and 2 bases at J, with 13 bases in the middle. CDR3 residues: CSAQWRGTGANVLTF. In DNA, the CDR3 is TGCAGTGCTCAATGGAGGGGTACTGGGGCCAACGTCCTGACTTTC.

This clonotype came up many times. The chain employs TRBV20-1 and TRBJ1-1; 8 nucleotides agree with TRBD1. J gave up 1 base and V 5 bases, and 3 bases lay outside the gene matches. The CDR3 is 13 residues long. Germline V gene data show CDR1 as DFQATT and CDR2 as SNEGSKA (reference sequence). The CDR3 is CSASDRENTEAFF. In nucleotides, the CDR3 is TGCAGTGCTTCGGACAGGGAGAACACTGAAGCTTTCTTT.

The rearrangement uses TRBV6-6 and TRBJ1-5, with 12 bases fitting TRBD1. Germline CDR1 reads MNHNY; CDR2 reads SVGAGI (reference sequence). After removal of 2 bases from V and 2 bases from J, the junction contained 4 bases not matched to a gene. The CDR3 consists of 17 residues. DNA for the CDR3: TGTGCCAGCAGTTACGGGACAGGGGGCGCGGGCAATCAGCCCCAGCATTTT. It encodes CASSYGTGGAGNQPQHF.

This clonotype was counted many times. The V call is TRBV10-3, the J call TRBJ2-7; D is undetermined. The V gene's germline CDR1 is ENHRY and CDR2 SYGVKD. V lost 0 bases and J lost 5, with 11 bases in between. The CDR3 totals 14 residues. The CDR3 reads CAISESLRLDEQYF. The CDR3, as DNA: TGTGCCATCAGTGAGTCTTTACGGCTGGACGAGCAGTACTTC.

This chain joins TRBV6-5 and TRBJ1-4, with 10 bases matching TRBD1. Germline CDR1 reads MNHEY; CDR2 reads SVGAGI. V was pared by 5 bases and J by 6 bases, with 6 bases of the junction left unmatched. This CDR3 is built from 15 residues. The CDR3 is CASSTRTGGDEKLFF. The CDR3 DNA reads TGTGCCAGCAGTACCCGGACAGGGGGAGATGAAAAACTGTTTTTT.

This clonotype was detected many times. V is TRBV12-3 or TRBV12-4 and J is TRBJ1-5, with D tentatively TRBD1 (6 bases). Trimming took off 2 bases at V and 3 bases at J, with 11 bases between the two ends. The CDR3 spans 15 residues. The CDR3 DNA sequence: TGTGCCAGCAGTTTACGGGGGGCCGCCAATCAGCCCCAGCATTTT. It codes for CASSLRGAANQPQHF.